A single sample gave rise to the 20 T cell receptor beta chains below, sequenced in a study of OX40 agonist ivuxolimab in advanced cancers. TCRdb's table, derived via immunoSEQ multiplex PCR, lists solely in-frame clones and lacks some. The sample has about 22,000 clones; approximately 91% are singletons. The sequences come from CD4+ or CD8+ T cells sorted from blood, collected in a trial of the OX40 agonist ivuxolimab. The receptors were gathered from an adult with an advanced solid tumor such as melanoma, head and neck, liver or kidney cancer.

This clone was detected only once. The rearrangement uses TRBV28 and TRBJ2-7, with D hard to call. Trimming removed 6 bases at V and 8 bases at J, with 14 bases between. CDR1 and CDR2 (germline): MDHEN, SYDVKM. The CDR3 contains 12 residues. CDR3 amino acids: CASSTSVEKQYF. For the CDR3, the DNA is TGTGCCAGCAGCACCTCCGTGGAGAAGCAGTACTTC.

The chain is built from TRBV7-2 and TRBJ2-1; TRBD2 agrees at 10 bases. There are 16 residues in the CDR3. Trimming took 5 bases from V and 10 from J; bases not matched to a gene: 14. CDR1 and CDR2 (germline): SGHTA, FQGNSA. The CDR3 coding sequence is TGTGCCAGCAGCCTCAAACCGGGACTAGCGTTATTGGAGCAGTTCTTC. Translating it yields CASSLKPGLALLEQFF.

The chain joins TRBV4-2 to TRBJ2-3; D possibly matches TRBD1 or TRBD2 (5 bases each). The length of the CDR3 is 13 residues. Trimming took off 0 bases at V and 14 bases at J, with 15 bases between the two ends. Germline CDR1 LGHNA, CDR2 YNFKEQ. The CDR3 sequence is CASSQDGDPRLYF. CDR3 nucleotide sequence: TGTGCCAGCAGCCAAGATGGGGACCCCAGGCTGTATTTT.

The DNA for the CDR3 is TGTGCCAGCAGTCTCGACAGCTTCTACGAGCAGTACTTC. Protein sequence: CASSLDSFYEQYF. The V gene is TRBV2, the J gene TRBJ2-7; a weak D match, TRBD1 (5 bases). CDR3 size: 13 residues. Trimming removed 5 bases from V and 3 bases from J, with 11 bases in between. The germline CDR1 and CDR2 sequences are SNHLY and FYNNEI.

The chain links TRBV6-6 to TRBJ2-1, with unresolved D. Germline lookup yields CDR1 MNHNY and CDR2 SVGAGI (reference sequence). V lost 2 bases to trimming and J lost 7 bases, with 0 bases between them. This CDR3 spans 10 amino acids. CDR3 sequence: CASSYNEQFF. The DNA for the CDR3 is TGTGCCAGCAGTTACAATGAGCAGTTCTTC.

The chain couples TRBV11-2 to TRBJ2-7, with 9 nucleotides matching TRBD1. The germline V gene has CDR1 SGHAT and CDR2 FQNNGV. The CDR3 runs to 15 residues. Trimming at V came to 4 bases and at J to 4 bases, leaving 8 bases not matched to a gene. CDR3 nucleotides: TGTGCCAGCAGCTCCATGACAGGGGGTTTATACGAGCAGTACTTC. Translated: CASSSMTGGLYEQYF.

The chain recombines TRBV28 with TRBJ1-5, with D unresolved. Germline V gene lookup returns CDR1 MDHEN and CDR2 SYDVKM. The CDR3 is 12 amino acids. The V end lost 5 bases, the J end lost 5 bases, and 7 bases lay between the germline ends. CDR3 amino acids: CASSPLHQPQHF. The CDR3 DNA follows: TGTGCCAGCAGTCCCCTTCATCAGCCCCAGCATTTT.

This chain connects TRBV6-5 to TRBJ1-2, with 10 bases aligning to TRBD1. V shed 6 bases and J 6 bases; nucleotides not matched to a gene: 10. The CDR3 sequence is 15 residues long. Germline CDR1 is MNHEY and CDR2 is SVGAGI. The CDR3 spells CASRRPGTGEDGYTF. The CDR3 DNA reads as TGTGCCAGCAGGCGACCCGGGACAGGGGAAGATGGCTACACCTTC.

The gene calls are TRBV30 and TRBJ2-7; D is ambiguous. The CDR3 length is 10 residues. Germline CDR1 reads GTSNPN; CDR2 reads SVGIG (reference sequence). The CDR3 spells CAGGWNEQYF. The DNA for the CDR3 is TGTGCTGGTGGGTGGAACGAGCAGTACTTC.

This sequence joins TRBV7-2 and TRBJ1-6; D perhaps matches TRBD1 (5 bases). CDR1 and CDR2 (germline): SGHTA, FQGNSA. Trimming cost V 1 base and J 5 bases, with 12 bases left between them. The CDR3 runs 16 residues. Here the CDR3 reads CASSLDGAGNNSPLHF. DNA for the CDR3: TGTGCCAGCAGCTTAGATGGGGCAGGGAATAATTCACCCCTCCACTTT.

The chain links TRBV6-5 to TRBJ1-3, with D tentatively TRBD1 (5 bases). This CDR3 has 15 residues. V was cut by 4 bases and J by 0 bases, with 10 bases left in between. Germline assignment: CDR1 MNHEY and CDR2 SVGAGI. CDR3 nucleotide sequence: TGTGCCAGCAGTTCGTCAGGGAGCTCTGGAAACACCATATATTTT. Translated: CASSSSGSSGNTIYF.

The rearrangement uses TRBV6-5 and TRBJ2-7; D is unclear. Trimming took off 5 bases at V and 7 bases at J, with 12 bases between the two ends. CDR1 and CDR2 (germline): MNHEY, SVGAGI. The CDR3 loop spans 12 amino acids. The CDR3 spells CASSHYTEEQYF. The CDR3 DNA sequence: TGTGCCAGCAGTCACTACACGGAGGAGCAGTACTTC.

The chain uses TRBV11-2 and TRBJ2-7; possible D gene TRBD1, 5 bases. V was cut by 1 base and J by 3 bases, with 16 bases left in between. The CDR3 loop spans 16 amino acids. Germline CDR1 reads SGHAT; CDR2 reads FQNNGV. The CDR3 protein is CASSLGAGQGYYEQYF. CDR3 sequence (DNA): TGTGCCAGCAGCTTAGGGGCCGGGCAGGGATACTACGAGCAGTACTTC.

The V and J genes are TRBV6-5 and TRBJ1-1, with a weak D call TRBD1 (5 bases). Germline loops: CDR1 MNHEY, CDR2 SVGAGI. CDR3 length equals 15 residues. Trimming stripped 10 bases from V and 2 bases from J, with 20 bases between. CDR3 sequence (DNA): TGTGCCACCCGCCTCTGGAGACAGAGTAACACTGAAGCTTTCTTT. The encoded protein is CATRLWRQSNTEAFF.

The chain combines TRBV5-4 with TRBJ2-1, with TRBD2 matching 8 bases. V shed 5 bases and J 6 bases; nucleotides not matched to a gene: 7. The CDR3 covers 14 residues. Germline lookup yields CDR1 SGHNT and CDR2 YYREEE (reference sequence). CDR3 DNA: TGTGCCAGCAGTCCCGGGGGGGTGGCCAATGAGCAGTTCTTC. It yields the protein CASSPGGVANEQFF.

The chain has TRBV5-1 and TRBJ1-1; unclear D gene. Germline-derived CDR1 and CDR2 are SGHRS and YFSETQ. The CDR3 covers 14 residues. V lost 2 bases and J lost 3, with 11 bases in between. Here the CDR3 DNA reads TGCGCCAGCAGCTTATCGCCTAGATACACTGAAGCTTTCTTT. Its translation: CASSLSPRYTEAFF.

The chain recombines TRBV2 with TRBJ2-6; 8 bases align to TRBD1. Trimming at V came to 3 bases and at J to 0 bases, leaving 7 bases not matched to a gene. This CDR3 has 18 residues. The germline V gene has CDR1 SNHLY and CDR2 FYNNEI. The CDR3 here is CASSDSRTGLSGANVLTF. CDR3 bases: TGTGCCAGCAGTGATTCTAGGACAGGGCTCTCTGGGGCCAACGTCCTGACTTTC. Full variable domain (outside the CDR3, taken from reference TRBV2 and TRBJ2-6): EPEVTQTPSHQVTQMGQEVILRCVPISNHLYFYWYRQILGQKVEFLVSFYNNEISEKSEIFDDQFSVERPDGSNFTLKIRSTKLEDSAMYFCASSDSRTGLSGANVLTFGAGSRLTVL.

The genes are TRBV29-1 and TRBJ2-3; the D call may be TRBD1 or TRBD2 (5 bases each). CDR1 and CDR2 (germline): SQVTM, ANQGSEA. The CDR3 has 17 residues. V shed 1 base and J shed 2 bases, with 19 bases lying between them. The CDR3 region has the DNA TGCAGCGTTGAAGGGCCTTTCCGGGACGGCCACACAGATACGCAGTATTTT. Amino acids: CSVEGPFRDGHTDTQYF.

This chain links TRBV21-1 with TRBJ1-4; the table calls TRBD1, which could not be checked here. TRBV21-1 is termed a pseudogene. The CDR3 is 15 residues long. The CDR3 region has the DNA TGTGCCAGCAGGTCACAGGTTCTCTACAGAGAAAAACTGTTTTTT. Translated, it gives CASRSQVLYREKLFF.

The chain joins TRBV4-2 to TRBJ2-1; no definite D call. The length of the CDR3 is 13 residues. V gave up 1 base and J gave up 5 bases, with 6 bases separating them. Germline V gene lookup returns CDR1 LGHNA and CDR2 YNFKEQ. In DNA, the CDR3 is TGTGCCAGCAGCCAAGCTTGGGACAATGAGCAGTTCTTC. Protein: CASSQAWDNEQFF.